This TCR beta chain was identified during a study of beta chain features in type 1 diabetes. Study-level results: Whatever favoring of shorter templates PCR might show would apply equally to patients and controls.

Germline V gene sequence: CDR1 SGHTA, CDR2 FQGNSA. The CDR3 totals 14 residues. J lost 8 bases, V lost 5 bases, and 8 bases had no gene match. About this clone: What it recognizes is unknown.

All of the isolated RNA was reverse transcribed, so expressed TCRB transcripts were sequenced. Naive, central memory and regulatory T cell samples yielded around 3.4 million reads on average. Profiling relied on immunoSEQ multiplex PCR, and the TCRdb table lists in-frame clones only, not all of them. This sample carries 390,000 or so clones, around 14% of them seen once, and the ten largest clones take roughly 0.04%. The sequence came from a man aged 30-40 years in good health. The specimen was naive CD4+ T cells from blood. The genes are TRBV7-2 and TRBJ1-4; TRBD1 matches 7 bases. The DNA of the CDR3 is TGTGCCAGCAGCGTCCGGGACAGTTACGAAAAACTGTTTTTT. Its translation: CASSVRDSYEKLFF.